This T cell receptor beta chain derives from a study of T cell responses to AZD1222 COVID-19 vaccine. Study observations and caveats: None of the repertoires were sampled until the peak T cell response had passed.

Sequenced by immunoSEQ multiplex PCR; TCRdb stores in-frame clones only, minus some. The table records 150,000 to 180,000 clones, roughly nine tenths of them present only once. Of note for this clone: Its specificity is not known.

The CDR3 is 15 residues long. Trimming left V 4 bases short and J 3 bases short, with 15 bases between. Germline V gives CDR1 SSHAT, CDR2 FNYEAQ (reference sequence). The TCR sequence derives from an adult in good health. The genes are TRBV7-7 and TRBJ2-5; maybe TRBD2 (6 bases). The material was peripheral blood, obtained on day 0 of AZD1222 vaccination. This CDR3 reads CASSSTGTSKETQYF. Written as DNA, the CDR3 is TGTGCCAGCAGCTCCACCGGGACTTCAAAAGAGACCCAGTACTTC.